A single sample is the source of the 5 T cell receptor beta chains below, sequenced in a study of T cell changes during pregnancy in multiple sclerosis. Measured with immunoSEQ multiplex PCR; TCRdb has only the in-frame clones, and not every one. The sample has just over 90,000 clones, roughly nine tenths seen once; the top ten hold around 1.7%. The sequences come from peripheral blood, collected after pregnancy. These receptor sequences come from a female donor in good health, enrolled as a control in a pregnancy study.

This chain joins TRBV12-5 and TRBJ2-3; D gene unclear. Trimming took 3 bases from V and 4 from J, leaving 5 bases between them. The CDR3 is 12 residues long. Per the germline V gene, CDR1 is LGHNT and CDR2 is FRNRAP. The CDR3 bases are TGTGCTAGTGGTTTCAGTCCAGATACGCAGTATTTT. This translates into CASGFSPDTQYF.

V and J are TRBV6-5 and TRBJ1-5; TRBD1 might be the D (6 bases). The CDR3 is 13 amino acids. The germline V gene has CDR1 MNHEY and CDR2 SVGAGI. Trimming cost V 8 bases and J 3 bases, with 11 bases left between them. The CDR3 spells CASGEGDNQPQHF. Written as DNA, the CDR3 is TGTGCCAGCGGAGAGGGGGACAATCAGCCCCAGCATTTT.

CDR3 coding DNA: TGTGCCAGCAGTTACTCGTGGCGGGGTGAGGGCTACACCTTC. Translating it yields CASSYSWRGEGYTF. J is TRBJ1-2 and V is TRBV6-5; D remains ambiguous. The CDR3 has 14 amino acids. Germline CDR1 and CDR2: MNHEY and SVGAGI. The V end lost 0 bases, the J end lost 8 bases, and 13 bases lay between the germline ends.

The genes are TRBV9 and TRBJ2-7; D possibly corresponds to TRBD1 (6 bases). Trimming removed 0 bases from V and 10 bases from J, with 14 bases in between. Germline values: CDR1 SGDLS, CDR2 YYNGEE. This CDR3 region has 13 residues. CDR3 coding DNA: TGTGCCAGCAGCGTAGAAGGGGGTAGCTCTCAGTACTTC. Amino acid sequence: CASSVEGGSSQYF.

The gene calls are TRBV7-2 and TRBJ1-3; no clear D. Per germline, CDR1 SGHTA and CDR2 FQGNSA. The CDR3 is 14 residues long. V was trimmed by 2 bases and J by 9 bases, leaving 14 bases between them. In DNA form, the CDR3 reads TGTGCCAGCAGCTTAAGTAGGGAGGGATCCACCATATATTTT. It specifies CASSLSREGSTIYF.